What follows are 18 T cell receptor beta chains derived from one specimen sequenced in a study of blood T cell repertoires in COVID-19. Measured with immunoSEQ multiplex PCR; TCRdb has only the in-frame clones, and not every one. The sample carries 150,000 to 200,000 clones, approximately 88% recorded once. Sequenced material: peripheral blood. The receptor set was obtained from a woman aged 40 to 50 with COVID-19, enrolled during active disease.

This clone was seen just once. The chain employs TRBV21-1 and TRBJ2-5; TRBD1 was called by the table and not checked on the DNA. TRBV21-1 is a known pseudogene. The CDR3 contains 14 residues. The CDR3 DNA sequence: TGTGCCAGCAGCAAAGGTGTCAGCCAAGAGACCCAGTACTTC. Its protein product is CASSKGVSQETQYF.

V usage is TRBV5-5 and J usage is TRBJ1-1, with a tentative D call TRBD1 (6 bases). This CDR3 has 14 residues. V was pared by 0 bases and J by 3 bases, with 9 bases between. Germline V gene data show CDR1 as SGHKS and CDR2 as YYEKEE (reference sequence). CDR3 in DNA: TGTGCCAGCAGCTTGGACCAGGGGCACACTGAAGCTTTCTTT. As protein: CASSLDQGHTEAFF.

This chain connects TRBV19 to TRBJ2-1; a possible D gene is TRBD2 (5 bases). Trimming pared 9 bases from V and 3 bases from J, leaving 6 bases between. CDR1 and CDR2 (germline): LNHDA, SQIVND (reference sequence). The CDR3 is 11 amino acids. The chain's CDR3 is CASGVYNEQFF. The CDR3 region has the DNA TGTGCCAGCGGGGTCTACAATGAGCAGTTCTTC.

The rearrangement uses TRBV2 and TRBJ1-4; the D gene is possibly TRBD1 (5 bases). This CDR3 is 15 amino acids long. Deletions cut 7 bases from V and 0 bases from J, with 12 bases between. The germline V gene has CDR1 SNHLY and CDR2 FYNNEI. The CDR3 loop is CASTGGSATNEKLFF. The DNA for the CDR3 is TGTGCCAGCACGGGGGGATCAGCAACTAATGAAAAACTGTTTTTT.

The chain links TRBV28 to TRBJ2-3; 8 bases map to TRBD2. CDR1 MDHEN and CDR2 SYDVKM come from the germline V gene. CDR3 size: 15 residues. V was clipped by 5 bases and J by 0 bases; unmatched bases: 4. CDR3 DNA: TGTGCCAGCAGTCGGGGGGGACTAAGCACAGATACGCAGTATTTT. Its translation: CASSRGGLSTDTQYF. Together with reference TRBV28 and TRBJ2-3, the CDR3 gives the full variable domain: DVKVTQSSRYLVKRTGEKVFLECVQDMDHENMFWYRQDPGLGLRLIYFSYDVKMKEKGDIPEGYSVSREKKERFSLILESASTNQTSMYLCASSRGGLSTDTQYFGPGTRLTVL.

The chain combines TRBV7-9 with TRBJ1-5; D possibly corresponds to TRBD1 (5 bases). Germline V gives CDR1 SEHNR, CDR2 FQNEAQ (reference sequence). V was clipped by 1 base and J by 6 bases, with 10 bases between them. The CDR3 spans 14 residues. The CDR3 nucleotides read TGTGCCAGCAGCTTAGTTCAGGGCATTCAGCCCCAGCATTTT. Residues: CASSLVQGIQPQHF.

The CDR3 DNA reads as TGTGCCAGCAGGACTATTCCGAATGAGCAGTTCTTC. Protein sequence: CASRTIPNEQFF. The chain uses TRBV11-2 and TRBJ2-1; possibly TRBD2 for D (5 bases). From germline, CDR1 is SGHAT and CDR2 FQNNGV. This CDR3 spans 12 amino acids. V gave up 6 bases and J gave up 7 bases, with 10 bases separating them.

This clone appeared a single time. The CDR3 region is CASSYPKGETYEQYF. In DNA, the CDR3 is TGTGCCAGCAGTTACCCTAAGGGGGAAACCTACGAGCAGTACTTC. The chain links TRBV6-5 to TRBJ2-7; tentatively, D is TRBD1 (6 bases). CDR3 size: 15 residues. Trimming pared 2 bases from V and 2 bases from J, leaving 13 bases between. The germline CDR1 and CDR2 sequences are MNHEY and SVGAGI.

This clone turned up a few times. Additional DNA sequences in this sample encode the identical CDR3. This chain links TRBV6-4 with TRBJ2-1; D is perhaps TRBD2 (6 bases). CDR1 and CDR2 from the germline V gene are MRHNA and SNTAGT. This CDR3 region has 15 residues. Trimming took 0 bases from V and 1 from J, leaving 7 bases between them. DNA for the CDR3: TGTGCCAGCAGTGACTCGAGCGGGTCCTACAATGAGCAGTTCTTC. Its protein product is CASSDSSGSYNEQFF.

V usage is TRBV4-2 and J usage is TRBJ1-1; no definite D call. V dropped 0 bases and J dropped 7 bases, with 12 bases sitting between them. From germline, CDR1 is LGHNA and CDR2 YNFKEQ. The CDR3 sequence is 14 residues long. CDR3 coding DNA: TGTGCCAGCAGCCAAGAGCCCCAACGGGTTGAAGCTTTCTTT. Amino acids: CASSQEPQRVEAFF.

The chain employs TRBV23-1 and TRBJ1-3; D not certain. TRBV23-1 is an open reading frame whose function is uncertain. The V gene lost 1 base and the J gene lost 4 bases, with 11 bases spanning the gap. This CDR3 contains 15 residues. The CDR3 DNA is TGCGCCAGCAGTCAATTGGGAGGGAACGGAAACACCATATATTTT. Protein: CASSQLGGNGNTIYF.

V and J are TRBV27 and TRBJ2-7; D ambiguous. V gave up 6 bases and J gave up 0 bases, with 9 bases separating them. The CDR3 extends over 13 amino acids. Per the germline V gene, CDR1 is MNHEY and CDR2 is SMNVEV (reference sequence). The CDR3 nucleotides are TGTGCCAGCAGCGACACCAGCTCCTACGAGCAGTACTTC. Translation gives CASSDTSSYEQYF.

The rearrangement links TRBV19 to TRBJ1-2; possibly TRBD1 for D (5 bases). Germline values: CDR1 LNHDA, CDR2 SQIVND (reference sequence). CDR3 length: 14 amino acids. V lost 9 bases and J lost 6, with 20 bases in between. CDR3 residues: CASDGGTRGDGYTF. The CDR3 nucleotides are TGTGCCAGCGACGGCGGCACCCGGGGGGATGGCTACACCTTC.

The chain joins TRBV3-1 (or the pseudogene TRBV3-2) to TRBJ1-2; D uncertain. The CDR3 extends over 17 amino acids. Per germline, CDR1 LGHDT and CDR2 YNNKEL (reference sequence). The V end was cut by 1 base, the J end by 8 bases, with 23 bases between. The DNA of the CDR3 is TGTGCCAGCAGCCAAGGAGCTTACTCCGCGGGTCTGAGGGGCTACACCTTC. This codes for CASSQGAYSAGLRGYTF.

The J gene is TRBJ1-1, the V gene TRBV3-1 (or the pseudogene TRBV3-2); 7 bases align to TRBD1. Germline CDR1 LGHDT, CDR2 YNNKEL (reference sequence). The CDR3 consists of 16 residues. The V and J ends lost 3 bases and 1 base, in that order; junction bases with no gene match: 8. CDR3 sequence reads: CASSHPGTEGNTEAFF. In DNA, the CDR3 is TGTGCCAGCAGCCATCCCGGGACAGAAGGGAACACTGAAGCTTTCTTT.

The chain carries TRBV4-1 and TRBJ2-3; TRBD1 might be the D (5 bases). The germline V and J ends were trimmed by 8 bases and 1 base, with 16 bases remaining between them. The CDR3 spans 15 residues. Germline V CDR1 and CDR2: MGHRA, YSYEKL. For the CDR3, the DNA is TGCGCCAGCCAGGGTCGGGCAGGACGCACAGATACGCAGTATTTT. This translates into CASQGRAGRTDTQYF.

The J gene is TRBJ2-1, the V gene TRBV5-1; 11 bases align to TRBD2. The CDR3 is 13 residues long. The V segment lost 4 bases and the J segment 9 bases; nucleotides outside the gene matches: 3. Germline V lookup: CDR1 SGHRS, CDR2 YFSETQ. CDR3 sequence reads: CASSLGTSGEQFF. The DNA for the CDR3 is TGCGCCAGCAGCCTGGGGACTAGCGGTGAGCAGTTCTTC. The full variable domain, rest sourced from reference TRBV5-1 and TRBJ2-1, is KAGVTQTPRYLIKTRGQQVTLSCSPISGHRSVSWYQQTPGQGLQFLFEYFSETQRNKGNFPGRFSGRQFSNSRSEMNVSTLELGDSALYLCASSLGTSGEQFFGPGTRLTVL.

The J gene is TRBJ1-5, the V gene TRBV2, with D unresolved. Between the trimmed V and J ends, which lost 1 base and 4 bases, there was a span of 8 bases. CDR1 and CDR2 from the germline V gene are SNHLY and FYNNEI. The CDR3 consists of 14 residues. CDR3 coding DNA: TGTGCCAGCAGTGAAGGACTACCAAATCAGCCCCAGCATTTT. Translated, it gives CASSEGLPNQPQHF. Variable domain in full (rest from reference TRBV2 and TRBJ1-5): EPEVTQTPSHQVTQMGQEVILRCVPISNHLYFYWYRQILGQKVEFLVSFYNNEISEKSEIFDDQFSVERPDGSNFTLKIRSTKLEDSAMYFCASSEGLPNQPQHFGDGTRLSIL.